The present entry profiles one T cell receptor beta chain with its context. Its antigen is currently unknown. This sample was taken from a study of cytomegalovirus exposure and HLA in healthy donors. Study-level results: When a later analysis was performed, an Asian-associated ancestry cluster reportedly had fewer N-insertions than the roughly 730-donor mean. Some V segments could not be told apart, so they were left out, TRBV6-2 and TRBV6-3 among them.

PCR amplification relied on 60 Vbeta primers (plus 13 Jbeta primers). The table came from immunoSEQ multiplex PCR; TCRdb's copy has only in-frame clones and leaves some out. This table holds over 150,000 clones, roughly 80% found once. Trimming removed 10 bases at V and 5 bases at J, with 12 bases between. Germline loops: CDR1 SNHLY, CDR2 FYNNEI. CDR3 length equals 12 residues. The chain combines TRBV2 with TRBJ1-5; D is possibly TRBD1 (5 bases). The source of this sequence is a male donor in good health and CMV-seronegative. The sequencing input was PBMCs. Written as DNA, the CDR3 is TGTGCCAAGGGACGCGGGGATCAGCCCCAGCATTTT. Protein: CAKGRGDQPQHF.